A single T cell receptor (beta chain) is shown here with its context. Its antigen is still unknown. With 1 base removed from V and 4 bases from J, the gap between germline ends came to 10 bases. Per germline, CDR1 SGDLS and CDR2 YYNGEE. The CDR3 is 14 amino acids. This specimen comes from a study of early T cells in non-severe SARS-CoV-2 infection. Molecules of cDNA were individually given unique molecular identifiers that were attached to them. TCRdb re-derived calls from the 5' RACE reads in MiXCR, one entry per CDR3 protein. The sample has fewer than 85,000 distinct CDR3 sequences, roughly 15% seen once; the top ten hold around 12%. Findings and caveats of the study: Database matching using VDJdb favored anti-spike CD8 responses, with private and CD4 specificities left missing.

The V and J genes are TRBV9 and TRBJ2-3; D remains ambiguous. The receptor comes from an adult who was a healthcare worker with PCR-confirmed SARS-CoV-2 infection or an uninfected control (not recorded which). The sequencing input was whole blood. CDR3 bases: TGTGCCAGCAGCGTAAACGCACTGGCAGATACGCAGTATTTT. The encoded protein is CASSVNALADTQYF.